This entry lists 2 T cell receptor beta chains sequenced from one sample in a study of Ad26.COV2.S vaccination and SARS-CoV-2 variants. Only in-frame clones appear in the TCRdb table, and some are missing; sequencing was by immunoSEQ multiplex PCR. This sample has 350,000 to 450,000 clones, with 70% to 90% found just once. The sample's treatment: approximately 18 received Ad26.COV2.S at low or high dose, single or two shots; roughly five received placebo; per-sample allocation not given. Each sample was drawn 63 days after the first injection (of vaccine or placebo). Sequences were derived from peripheral blood, sampled in a trial of Ad26.COV2.S vaccine versus placebo. The receptors derive from a person aged 18-60 years who received the Ad26.COV2.S COVID-19 vaccine or a placebo.

This rearrangement joins TRBV3-1 (or the pseudogene TRBV3-2) to TRBJ2-7; 9 nucleotides align to TRBD1. Germline lookup yields CDR1 LGHDT and CDR2 YNNKEL (reference sequence). The length of the CDR3 is 15 residues. The ends lost 4 bases at V and 4 bases at J; junction bases unmatched: 8. The CDR3: CASSLDRGSPYEQYF. CDR3 in DNA: TGTGCCAGCAGCCTCGACAGGGGGTCTCCGTACGAGCAGTACTTC.

The chain has TRBV19 and TRBJ2-7; possibly TRBD2 for D (5 bases). V was shortened by 4 bases and J by 5 bases, with 12 bases between the two germline ends. Germline lookup yields CDR1 LNHDA and CDR2 SQIVND (reference sequence). This CDR3 is built from 13 residues. In nucleotides, the CDR3 is TGTGCCAGTAGTAGATCGTACGGGAACGAGCAGTACTTC. Its protein is CASSRSYGNEQYF.